A selection of T cell receptor beta chains follows, all from one sample in a study of OX40 agonist ivuxolimab in advanced cancers. Assay used: immunoSEQ multiplex PCR; TCRdb lists only in-frame clones, some missing. Of 100,000 to 110,000 clones in the sample, approximately 90% were seen once. This specimen consisted of CD4+ or CD8+ T cells sorted from blood, obtained in a trial of the OX40 agonist ivuxolimab. The receptors derive from an adult with an advanced solid tumor such as melanoma, head and neck, liver or kidney cancer. CDR3s include the opening cysteine and the closing phenylalanine or tryptophan. A D gene is named only where the DNA matches it firmly. For some rows the clone size is stated as once, few or many, or as a class when expanded; others skip it.

clone_size	d_call	v_call	j_call	cdr3_aa	cdr3_nt
.	TRBD2	TRBV7-8	TRBJ2-3	CASSLGLAGGTDTQYF	TGTGCCAGCAGCCTGGGACTAGCGGGAGGGACAGATACGCAGTATTTT
.	TRBD1	TRBV6-6	TRBJ1-1	CASSKGQEAGEAFF	TGTGCCAGCAGTAAAGGACAGGAGGCAGGTGAAGCTTTCTTT
once	TRBD2	TRBV9	TRBJ2-7	CASSVGLAGHYEQYF	TGTGCCAGCAGCGTAGGACTAGCGGGGCACTACGAGCAGTACTTC
.	TRBD2	TRBV10-3	TRBJ2-1	CAISSSSGKYNEQFF	TGTGCCATCAGCTCTTCTAGCGGAAAATACAATGAGCAGTTCTTC
once	.	TRBV5-8	TRBJ2-5	CASNEWRAQETQYF	TGTGCCAGCAACGAATGGCGGGCCCAAGAGACCCAGTACTTC
.	.	TRBV10-2	TRBJ1-3	CASSEGLGLSGNTIYF	TGCGCCAGCAGTGAAGGTCTGGGCCTCTCTGGAAACACCATATATTTT
.	.	TRBV5-1	TRBJ1-2	CASSLVGGGGYTF	TGCGCCAGCAGCTTGGTGGGGGGCGGCGGCTACACCTTC
.	TRBD1	TRBV4-1	TRBJ2-2	CASSRQGHGELFF	TGCGCCAGCAGCAGACAGGGTCACGGGGAGCTGTTTTTT
.	.	TRBV7-9	TRBJ2-3	CASSFFGGQPKPDTQYF	TGTGCCAGCAGCTTCTTCGGGGGCCAACCCAAACCAGATACGCAGTATTTT
.	TRBD1	TRBV5-1	TRBJ2-7	CASTLTGGRSEYF	TGCGCCAGCACCTTGACAGGGGGCCGGTCTGAGTACTTC
.	.	TRBV6-4	TRBJ2-1	CASSDSNRGSEQFF	TGTGCCAGCAGTGACTCGAATAGGGGCAGCGAGCAGTTCTTC
.	.	TRBV7-4	TRBJ1-5	CASSLGPRTNNPTNQPQHF	TGTGCCAGCAGCTTAGGTCCTAGAACTAACAACCCCACCAATCAGCCCCAGCATTTT
.	.	TRBV29-1	TRBJ2-7	CSVEDKGERAEQYF	TGCAGCGTTGAAGATAAGGGGGAGCGGGCCGAGCAGTACTTC
.	.	TRBV5-1	TRBJ2-3	CASSTNTDTQYF	TGCGCCAGCAGCACCAACACAGATACGCAGTATTTT
.	TRBD1	TRBV9	TRBJ2-1	CASSAPTGLVGEQFF	TGTGCCAGCAGCGCCCCGACAGGGTTGGTGGGTGAGCAGTTCTTC
.	.	TRBV2	TRBJ2-5	CASSRRLTRGEETQYF	TGTGCCAGCAGTCGGAGACTGACTAGGGGGGAGGAGACCCAGTACTTC
.	.	TRBV18	TRBJ1-1	CASSPPLVNTEAFF	TGTGCCAGCTCACCACCGCTAGTGAACACTGAAGCTTTCTTT
.	.	TRBV7-8	TRBJ1-3	CASSLGGSGGNTIYF	TGTGCCAGCAGCTTAGGAGGGTCTGGAGGAAACACCATATATTTT
.	TRBD2	TRBV6-5	TRBJ2-3	CASRTSGSYYTQYF	TGTGCCAGCAGAACCAGCGGGAGCTACTATACGCAGTATTTT
.	.	TRBV6-1	TRBJ2-7	CASSEQRSYEQYF	TGTGCCAGCAGTGAACAGAGATCCTACGAGCAGTACTTC
once	TRBD1	TRBV7-3	TRBJ2-3	CASSPRDRGLGTDTQYF	TGTGCCAGCAGCCCCCGGGACAGGGGGCTTGGTACAGATACGCAGTATTTT
.	.	TRBV29-1	TRBJ2-2	CSVEQGSTGELFF	TGCAGCGTTGAACAGGGTTCAACCGGGGAGCTGTTTTTT
.	.	TRBV5-1	TRBJ1-1	CASSLVLNTEAFF	TGCGCCAGCAGCTTGGTTCTGAACACTGAAGCTTTCTTT
.	TRBD1	TRBV6-1	TRBJ1-5	CASTPGQGLYQPQHF	TGTGCCAGCACTCCGGGACAGGGGCTCTATCAGCCCCAGCATTTT
.	.	TRBV6-4	TRBJ2-1	CASSRSQGYEQFF	TGTGCCAGCAGTCGTTCACAGGGCTATGAGCAGTTCTTC
.	.	TRBV19	TRBJ1-2	CASSIETAPLYGYTF	TGTGCCAGTAGTATAGAGACAGCTCCTCTGTATGGCTACACCTTC
.	.	TRBV28	TRBJ1-5	CASSRRTDPGLAQHF	TGTGCCAGCAGCCGTCGGACGGATCCTGGTCTGGCCCAGCATTTT
.	TRBD1	TRBV28	TRBJ1-2	CASSQGGTGYGYTF	TGTGCCAGCAGCCAAGGTGGGACAGGCTATGGCTACACCTTC
.	.	TRBV30	TRBJ2-7	CAWKPTRLMRSEQYF	TGTGCCTGGAAACCAACCCGACTGATGAGGAGCGAGCAGTACTTC
.	.	TRBV29-1	TRBJ2-5	CSVSLALTETQYF	TGCAGCGTCTCCCTCGCCTTAACCGAGACCCAGTACTTC
.	TRBD1	TRBV5-1	TRBJ1-1	CASRGQGRSEAFF	TGCGCCAGCAGAGGACAGGGTCGGTCTGAAGCTTTCTTT
.	.	TRBV30	TRBJ1-1	CAWSVLVGTANTEAFF	TGTGCCTGGAGTGTATTGGTCGGGACCGCGAACACTGAAGCTTTCTTT
few	.	TRBV5-1	TRBJ1-2	CASSSGTLSNYGYTF	TGCGCCAGCAGCTCCGGGACACTCTCTAACTATGGCTACACCTTC
.	TRBD2	TRBV5-1	TRBJ2-2	CASSSLAGVDTGELFF	TGCGCCAGCAGTTCTCTAGCGGGAGTGGACACCGGGGAGCTGTTTTTT
.	TRBD1	TRBV5-1	TRBJ1-5	CASSLGDSPGNQPQHF	TGCGCCAGCAGCTTGGGGGACAGTCCCGGCAATCAGCCCCAGCATTTT
once	.	TRBV5-1	TRBJ2-1	CASSLAWGSSYNEQFF	TGCGCCAGCAGCTTGGCCTGGGGGAGCTCCTACAATGAGCAGTTCTTC
.	.	TRBV2	TRBJ1-5	CASSEIRDNQPQHF	TGTGCCAGCAGTGAGATCAGGGACAATCAGCCCCAGCATTTT
.	TRBD2	TRBV9	TRBJ2-1	CASSGRTSGVLNEQFF	TGTGCCAGCAGCGGACGGACTAGCGGGGTTCTCAATGAGCAGTTCTTC
.	TRBD2	TRBV19	TRBJ2-7	CASSRGGIGYEQYF	TGTGCCAGTTCTCGGGGGGGAATAGGCTACGAGCAGTACTTC
.	TRBD1	TRBV9	TRBJ2-1	CASSVGTVGLGQFF	TGTGCCAGCAGCGTGGGGACAGTAGGGCTTGGGCAGTTCTTC
once	.	TRBV9	TRBJ1-3	CASSVASGSGNTIYF	TGTGCCAGCAGCGTAGCTTCAGGCTCTGGAAACACCATATATTTT
few	.	TRBV7-2	TRBJ1-1	CASRGGHLTEAFF	TGTGCCAGTAGAGGGGGGCACCTCACTGAAGCTTTCTTT
.	.	TRBV5-1	TRBJ2-2	CASSLGSRRYRNTGELFF	TGCGCCAGCAGCTTGGGCAGCCGGCGATACCGGAACACCGGGGAGCTGTTTTTT
.	.	TRBV5-1	TRBJ1-5	CASDHVGVGNQPQHF	TGCGCCAGCGACCATGTGGGGGTAGGCAATCAGCCCCAGCATTTT
.	.	TRBV10-3	TRBJ2-1	CAIGMFNEQFF	TGTGCCATCGGAATGTTCAATGAGCAGTTCTTC
.	.	TRBV5-5	TRBJ1-2	CASSLDEWSANYGYTF	TGTGCCAGCAGCTTGGATGAGTGGTCCGCTAACTATGGCTACACCTTC
.	TRBD1	TRBV7-6	TRBJ2-7	CASSLKQGAHEQYF	TGTGCCAGCAGCCTGAAACAGGGGGCCCACGAGCAGTACTTC
.	.	TRBV11-2	TRBJ2-7	CASSLSGTYEQYF	TGTGCCAGCAGCTTATCGGGTACCTACGAGCAGTACTTC
once	.	TRBV5-1	TRBJ2-7	CASSFGGRPSYEQYF	TGCGCCAGCAGCTTTGGGGGGAGGCCCTCCTACGAGCAGTACTTC
.	TRBD1	TRBV29-1	TRBJ2-5	CSARQGETQYF	TGCAGCGCCCGACAGGGAGAGACCCAGTACTTC
.	.	TRBV18	TRBJ2-7	CASSKQAFRDEQYF	TGTGCCAGCTCAAAACAGGCCTTCAGAGACGAGCAGTACTTC
.	TRBD1	TRBV9	TRBJ2-2	CASSPRGQGRTGELFF	TGTGCCAGCAGCCCCCGGGGACAGGGACGCACCGGGGAGCTGTTTTTT
.	.	TRBV7-3	TRBJ1-1	CASSTTGRSLAFF	TGTGCCAGCAGCACAACAGGGAGGTCCTTGGCTTTCTTT
.	TRBD1	TRBV9	TRBJ2-7	CASSDFLTGEREQYF	TGTGCCAGCAGCGACTTTCTGACAGGGGAGCGGGAGCAGTACTTC